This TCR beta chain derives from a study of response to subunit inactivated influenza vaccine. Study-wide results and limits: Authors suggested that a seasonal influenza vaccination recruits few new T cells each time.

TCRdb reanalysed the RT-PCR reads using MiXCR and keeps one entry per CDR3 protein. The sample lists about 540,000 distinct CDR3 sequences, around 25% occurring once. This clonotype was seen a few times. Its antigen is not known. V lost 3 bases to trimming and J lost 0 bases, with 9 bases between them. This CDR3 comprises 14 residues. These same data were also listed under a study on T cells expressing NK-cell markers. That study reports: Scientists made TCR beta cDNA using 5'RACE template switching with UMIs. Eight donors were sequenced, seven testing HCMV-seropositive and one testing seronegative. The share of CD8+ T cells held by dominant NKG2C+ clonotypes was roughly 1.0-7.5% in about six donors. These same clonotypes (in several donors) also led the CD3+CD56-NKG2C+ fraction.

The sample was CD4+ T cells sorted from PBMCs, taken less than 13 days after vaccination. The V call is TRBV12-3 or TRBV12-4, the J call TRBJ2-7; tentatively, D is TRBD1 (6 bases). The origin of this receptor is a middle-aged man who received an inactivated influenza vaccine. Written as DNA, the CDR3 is TGTGCCAGCAGTTTTACGACAGGCTCCTACGAGCAGTACTTC. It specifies CASSFTTGSYEQYF.